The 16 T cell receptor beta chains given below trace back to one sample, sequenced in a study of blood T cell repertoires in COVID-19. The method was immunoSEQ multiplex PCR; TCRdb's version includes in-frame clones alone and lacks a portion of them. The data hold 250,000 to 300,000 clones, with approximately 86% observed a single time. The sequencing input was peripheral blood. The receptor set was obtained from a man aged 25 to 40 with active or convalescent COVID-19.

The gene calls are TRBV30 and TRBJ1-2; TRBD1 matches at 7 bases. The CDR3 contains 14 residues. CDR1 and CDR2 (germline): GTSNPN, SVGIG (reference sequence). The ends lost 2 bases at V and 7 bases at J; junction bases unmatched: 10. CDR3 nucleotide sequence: TGTGCCTGGAGTACAGGGGCACGACTAGGTGGCTACACCTTC. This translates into CAWSTGARLGGYTF.

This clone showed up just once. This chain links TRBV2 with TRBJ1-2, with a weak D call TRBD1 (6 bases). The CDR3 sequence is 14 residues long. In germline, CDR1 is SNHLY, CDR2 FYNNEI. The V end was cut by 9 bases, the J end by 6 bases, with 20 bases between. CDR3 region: CASTQLARGDGYTF. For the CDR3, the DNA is TGTGCCAGTACCCAACTGGCCAGGGGAGATGGCTACACCTTC.

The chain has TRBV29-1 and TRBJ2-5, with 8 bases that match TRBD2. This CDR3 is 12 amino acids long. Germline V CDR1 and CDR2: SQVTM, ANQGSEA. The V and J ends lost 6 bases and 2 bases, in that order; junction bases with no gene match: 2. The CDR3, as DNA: TGCAGCGTCACGGGGGGGCAAGAGACCCAGTACTTC. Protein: CSVTGGQETQYF. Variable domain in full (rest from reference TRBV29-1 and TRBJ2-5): SAVISQKPSRDICQRGTSLTIQCQVDSQVTMMFWYRQQPGQSLTLIATANQGSEATYESGFVIDKFPISRPNLTFSTLTVSNMSPEDSSIYLCSVTGGQETQYFGPGTRLLVL.

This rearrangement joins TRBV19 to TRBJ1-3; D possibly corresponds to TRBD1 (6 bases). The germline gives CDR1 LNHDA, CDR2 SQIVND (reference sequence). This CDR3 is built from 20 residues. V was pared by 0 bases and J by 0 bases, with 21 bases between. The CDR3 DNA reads TGTGCCAGTAGTATAGATCTTGGACAGCCAGGACCCAACTCTGGAAACACCATATATTTT. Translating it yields CASSIDLGQPGPNSGNTIYF.

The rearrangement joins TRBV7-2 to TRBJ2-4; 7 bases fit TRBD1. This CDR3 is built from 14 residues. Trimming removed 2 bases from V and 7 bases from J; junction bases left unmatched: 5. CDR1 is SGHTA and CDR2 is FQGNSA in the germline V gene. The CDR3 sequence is CASSLNRGNNIQYF. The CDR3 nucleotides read TGTGCCAGCAGCTTAAACAGGGGTAACAACATTCAGTACTTC. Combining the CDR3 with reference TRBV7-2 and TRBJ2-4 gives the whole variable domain GAGVSQSPSNKVTEKGKDVELRCDPISGHTALYWYRQSLGQGLEFLIYFQGNSAPDKSGLPSDRFSAERTGGSVSTLTIQRTQQEDSAVYLCASSLNRGNNIQYFGAGTRLSVL.

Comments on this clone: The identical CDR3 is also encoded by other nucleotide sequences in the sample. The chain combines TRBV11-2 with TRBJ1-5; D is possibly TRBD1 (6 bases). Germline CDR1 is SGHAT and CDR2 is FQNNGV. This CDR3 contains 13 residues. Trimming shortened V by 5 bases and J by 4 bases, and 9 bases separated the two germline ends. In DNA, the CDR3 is TGTGCCAGCAGCCCCGGACAGAATCAGCCCCAGCATTTT. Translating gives CASSPGQNQPQHF.

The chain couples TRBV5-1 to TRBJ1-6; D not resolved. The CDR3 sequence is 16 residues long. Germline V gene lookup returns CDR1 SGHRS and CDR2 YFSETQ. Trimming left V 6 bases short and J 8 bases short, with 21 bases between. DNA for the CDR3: TGCGCCAGCAATGTCGCACAAACCCTTTGCTATTCACCCCTCCACTTT. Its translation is CASNVAQTLCYSPLHF.

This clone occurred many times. This CDR3 reads CASSSLSGNYGYTF. CDR3 in DNA: TGTGCCAGCAGCAGCCTATCGGGTAACTATGGCTACACCTTC. The chain is built from TRBV2 and TRBJ1-2; D gene ambiguous. The V and J ends lost 6 bases and 1 base respectively, with 12 bases between them. Germline V gene lookup returns CDR1 SNHLY and CDR2 FYNNEI. The CDR3 totals 14 residues.

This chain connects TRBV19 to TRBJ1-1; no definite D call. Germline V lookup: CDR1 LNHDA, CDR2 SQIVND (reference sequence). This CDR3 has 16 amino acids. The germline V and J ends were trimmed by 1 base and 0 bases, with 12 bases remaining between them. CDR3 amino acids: CASSIGLTAMNTEAFF. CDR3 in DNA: TGTGCCAGTAGTATAGGGCTAACAGCCATGAACACTGAAGCTTTCTTT.

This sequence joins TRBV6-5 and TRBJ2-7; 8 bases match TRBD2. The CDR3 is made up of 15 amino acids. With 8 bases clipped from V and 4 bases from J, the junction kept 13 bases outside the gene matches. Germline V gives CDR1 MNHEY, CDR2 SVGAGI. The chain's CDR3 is CASRGGASALYEQYF. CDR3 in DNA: TGTGCCAGCCGGGGGGGGGCTTCTGCTCTTTACGAGCAGTACTTC.

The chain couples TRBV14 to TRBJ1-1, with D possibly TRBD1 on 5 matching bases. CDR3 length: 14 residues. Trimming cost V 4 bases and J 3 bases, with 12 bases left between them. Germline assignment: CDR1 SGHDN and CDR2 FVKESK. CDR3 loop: CASSRRRGDTEAFF. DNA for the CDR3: TGTGCCAGCAGCCGTCGTCGGGGGGACACTGAAGCTTTCTTT.

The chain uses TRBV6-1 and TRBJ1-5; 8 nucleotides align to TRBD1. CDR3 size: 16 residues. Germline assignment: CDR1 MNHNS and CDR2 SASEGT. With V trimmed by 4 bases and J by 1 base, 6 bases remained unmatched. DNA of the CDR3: TGTGCCAGCAGTGTACGGACAGGGACGAGCAATCAGCCCCAGCATTTT. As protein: CASSVRTGTSNQPQHF.

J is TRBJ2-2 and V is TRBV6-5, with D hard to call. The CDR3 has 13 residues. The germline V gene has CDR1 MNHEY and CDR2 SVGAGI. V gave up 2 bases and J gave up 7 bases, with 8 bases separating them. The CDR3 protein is CASSYGPGGELFF. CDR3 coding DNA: TGTGCCAGCAGTTACGGTCCGGGCGGGGAGCTGTTTTTT.

The DNA of the CDR3 is TGTGCCAGCAGGAAGGAGACCTACGAGCAGTACTTC. It translates to CASRKETYEQYF. This chain connects TRBV6-5 to TRBJ2-7; no clear D. The V end lost 6 bases, the J end lost 2 bases, and 8 bases lay between the germline ends. CDR3 length: 12 residues. Germline lookup yields CDR1 MNHEY and CDR2 SVGAGI.

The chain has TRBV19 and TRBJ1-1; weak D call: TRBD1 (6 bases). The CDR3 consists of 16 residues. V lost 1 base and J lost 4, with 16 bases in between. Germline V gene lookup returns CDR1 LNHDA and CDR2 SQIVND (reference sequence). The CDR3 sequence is CASSIGAGGGATEAFF. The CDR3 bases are TGTGCCAGTAGTATAGGAGCCGGAGGGGGGGCCACTGAAGCTTTCTTT.

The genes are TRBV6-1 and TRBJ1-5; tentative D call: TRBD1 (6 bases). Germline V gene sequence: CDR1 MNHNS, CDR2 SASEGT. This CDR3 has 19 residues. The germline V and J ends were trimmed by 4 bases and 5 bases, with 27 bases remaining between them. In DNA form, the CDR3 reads TGTGCCAGCAGTGTAATATCAGGGGCGCGAATTGTTGGGGATCAGCCCCAGCATTTT. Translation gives CASSVISGARIVGDQPQHF.